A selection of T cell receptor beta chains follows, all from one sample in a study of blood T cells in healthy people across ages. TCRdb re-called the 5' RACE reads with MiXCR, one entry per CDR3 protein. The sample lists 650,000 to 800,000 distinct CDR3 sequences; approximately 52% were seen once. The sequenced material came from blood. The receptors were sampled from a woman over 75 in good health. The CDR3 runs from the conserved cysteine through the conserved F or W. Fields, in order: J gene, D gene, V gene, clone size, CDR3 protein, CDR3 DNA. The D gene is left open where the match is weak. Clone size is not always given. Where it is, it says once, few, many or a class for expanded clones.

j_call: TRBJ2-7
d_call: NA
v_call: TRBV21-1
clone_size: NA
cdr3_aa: CASSKVTERDGEQYF
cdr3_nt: TGTGCCAGCAGCAAAGTGACAGAGAGGGATGGTGAGCAGTACTTC

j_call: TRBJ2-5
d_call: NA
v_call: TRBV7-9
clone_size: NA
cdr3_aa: CASSLFTAQETQYF
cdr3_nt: TGTGCCAGCAGCTTATTCACAGCACAAGAGACCCAGTACTTC

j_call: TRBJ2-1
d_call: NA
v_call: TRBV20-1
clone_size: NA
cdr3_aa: CSAPMPPSSYNEQFF
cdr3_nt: TGCAGTGCTCCGATGCCACCTAGCTCCTACAATGAGCAGTTCTTC

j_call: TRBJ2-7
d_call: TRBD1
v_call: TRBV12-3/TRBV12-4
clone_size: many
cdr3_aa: CASSPGQGIGLAYEQYF
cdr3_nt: TGTGCCAGCAGTCCGGGACAGGGTATTGGTTTGGCCTACGAGCAGTACTTC

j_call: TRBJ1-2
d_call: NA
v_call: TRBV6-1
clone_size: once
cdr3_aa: CASSEWTEPYGYTF
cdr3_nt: TGTGCCAGCAGTGAATGGACAGAGCCGTATGGCTACACCTTC

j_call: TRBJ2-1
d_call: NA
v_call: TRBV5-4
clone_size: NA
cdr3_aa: CASSLPTRDRRVSSYNEQFF
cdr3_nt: TGTGCCAGCAGCTTGCCAACCAGAGATAGGCGGGTGAGCTCCTACAATGAGCAGTTCTTC

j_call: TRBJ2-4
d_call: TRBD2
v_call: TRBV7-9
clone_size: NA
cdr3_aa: CASSLSGSAREQYF
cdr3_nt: TGTGCCAGCAGCTTAAGCGGGAGCGCCAGGGAGCAGTACTTC

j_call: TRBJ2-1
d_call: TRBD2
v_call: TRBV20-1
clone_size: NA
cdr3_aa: CSARGTRTSGYNEQFF
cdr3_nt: TGCAGTGCTAGAGGAACCAGGACTAGCGGCTACAATGAGCAGTTCTTC

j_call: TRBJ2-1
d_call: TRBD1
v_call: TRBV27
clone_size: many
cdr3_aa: CASSVDRDSYNEQFF
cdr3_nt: TGTGCCAGCAGTGTCGACAGGGACTCCTACAATGAGCAGTTCTTC

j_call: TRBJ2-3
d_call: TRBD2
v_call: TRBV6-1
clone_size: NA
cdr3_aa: CATHGGGYADTQYF
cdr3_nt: TGTGCCACGCACGGGGGGGGGTACGCAGATACGCAGTATTTT

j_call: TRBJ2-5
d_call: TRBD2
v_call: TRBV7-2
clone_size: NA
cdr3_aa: CASSAAGLAGGGRKEYF
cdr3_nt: TGTGCCAGCAGCGCCGCGGGACTAGCGGGAGGGGGTCGGAAGGAGTACTTC

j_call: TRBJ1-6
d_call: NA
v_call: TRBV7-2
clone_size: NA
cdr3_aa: CASSYPGDSPLHF
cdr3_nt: TGTGCCAGCAGCTACCCCGGGGATTCACCCCTCCACTTT

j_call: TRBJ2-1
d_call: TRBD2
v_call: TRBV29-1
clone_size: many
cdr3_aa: CSALGLAAYNEQFF
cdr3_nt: TGCAGCGCCCTGGGACTAGCGGCCTACAATGAGCAGTTCTTC

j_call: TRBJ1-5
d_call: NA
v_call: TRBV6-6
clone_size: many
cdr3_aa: CASSSPRGGNQPQHF
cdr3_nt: TGTGCCAGCAGTTCCCCCCGAGGGGGCAATCAGCCCCAGCATTTT

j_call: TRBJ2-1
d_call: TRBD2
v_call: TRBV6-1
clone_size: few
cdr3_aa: CASSDLAGGTYNEQFF
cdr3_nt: TGTGCCAGCAGTGATTTGGCGGGAGGGACCTACAATGAGCAGTTCTTC

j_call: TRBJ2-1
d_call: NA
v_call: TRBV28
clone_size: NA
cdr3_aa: CASSIEYEQFF
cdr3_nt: TGTGCCAGCAGTATCGAGTACGAGCAGTTCTTC

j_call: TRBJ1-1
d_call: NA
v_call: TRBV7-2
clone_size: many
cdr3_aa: CASSLISGNTEAFF
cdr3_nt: TGTGCCAGCAGCTTAATTTCCGGGAACACTGAAGCTTTCTTT

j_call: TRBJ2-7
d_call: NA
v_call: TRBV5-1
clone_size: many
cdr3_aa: CASSFGGGEQYF
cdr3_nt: TGCGCCAGCAGCTTTGGAGGGGGCGAGCAGTACTTC

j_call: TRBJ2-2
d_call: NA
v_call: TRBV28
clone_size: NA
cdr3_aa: CASTLSGADTGELFF
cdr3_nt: TGTGCCAGCACTCTGTCTGGGGCGGACACCGGGGAGCTGTTTTTT

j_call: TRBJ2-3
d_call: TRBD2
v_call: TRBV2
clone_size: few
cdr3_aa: CASTGASGVTDTQYF
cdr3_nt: TGTGCCAGCACGGGGGCTAGCGGGGTGACAGATACGCAGTATTTT